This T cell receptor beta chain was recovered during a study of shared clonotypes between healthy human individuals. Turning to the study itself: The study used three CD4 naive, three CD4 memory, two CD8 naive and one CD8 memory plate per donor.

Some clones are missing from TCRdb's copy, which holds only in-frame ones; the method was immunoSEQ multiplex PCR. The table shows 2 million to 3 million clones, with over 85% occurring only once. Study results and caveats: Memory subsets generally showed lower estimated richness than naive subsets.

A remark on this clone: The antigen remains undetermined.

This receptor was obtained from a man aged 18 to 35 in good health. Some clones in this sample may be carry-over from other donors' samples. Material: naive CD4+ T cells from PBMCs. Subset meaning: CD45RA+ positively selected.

Here the CDR3 reads CASAGTAALIGTGELFF. In DNA, the CDR3 is TGTGCCAGTGCCGGGACAGCTGCCCTTATAGGCACCGGGGAGCTGTTTTTT. The chain carries TRBV27 and TRBJ2-2, with 7 bases lining up with TRBD1. The CDR3 has 17 amino acids. Germline V gene sequence: CDR1 MNHEY, CDR2 SMNVEV (reference sequence). V was pared by 9 bases and J by 4 bases, with 17 bases of the junction left unmatched.